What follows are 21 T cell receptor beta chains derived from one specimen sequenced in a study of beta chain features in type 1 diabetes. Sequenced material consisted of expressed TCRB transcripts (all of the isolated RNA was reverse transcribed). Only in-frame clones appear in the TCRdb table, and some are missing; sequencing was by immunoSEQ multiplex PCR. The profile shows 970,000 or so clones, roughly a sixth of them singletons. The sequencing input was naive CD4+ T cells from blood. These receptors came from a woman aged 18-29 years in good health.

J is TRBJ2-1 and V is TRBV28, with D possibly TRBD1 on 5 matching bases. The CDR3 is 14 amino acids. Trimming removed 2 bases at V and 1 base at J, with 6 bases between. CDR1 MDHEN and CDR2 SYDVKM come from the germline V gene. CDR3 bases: TGTGCCAGCAGTTTACAGGGATCCTACAATGAGCAGTTCTTC. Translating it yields CASSLQGSYNEQFF.

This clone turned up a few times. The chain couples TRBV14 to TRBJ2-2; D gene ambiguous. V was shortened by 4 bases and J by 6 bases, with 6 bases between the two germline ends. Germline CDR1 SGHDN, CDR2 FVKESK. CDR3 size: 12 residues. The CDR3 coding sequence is TGTGCCAGCAGCCGGCAGGCCGGGGAGCTGTTTTTT. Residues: CASSRQAGELFF.

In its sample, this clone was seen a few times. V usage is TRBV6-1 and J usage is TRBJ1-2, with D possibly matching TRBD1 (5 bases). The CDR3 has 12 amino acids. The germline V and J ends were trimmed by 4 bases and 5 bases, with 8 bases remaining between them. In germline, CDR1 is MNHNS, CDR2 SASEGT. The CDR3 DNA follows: TGTGCCAGCAGTGCACAGGAGTATGGCTACACCTTC. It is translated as CASSAQEYGYTF.

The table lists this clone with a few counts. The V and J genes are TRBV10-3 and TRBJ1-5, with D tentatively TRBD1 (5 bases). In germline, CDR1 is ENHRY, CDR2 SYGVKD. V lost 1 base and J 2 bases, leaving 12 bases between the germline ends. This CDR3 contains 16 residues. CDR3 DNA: TGTGCCATCAGTGAGTGGGGACCGGGGGGCAATCAGCCCCAGCATTTT. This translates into CAISEWGPGGNQPQHF.

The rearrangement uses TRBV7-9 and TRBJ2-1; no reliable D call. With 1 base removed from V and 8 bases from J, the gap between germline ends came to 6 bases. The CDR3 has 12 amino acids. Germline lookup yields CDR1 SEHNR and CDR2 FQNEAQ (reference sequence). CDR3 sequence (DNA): TGTGCCAGCAGCTTAGGCGTCCATGAGCAGTTCTTC. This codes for CASSLGVHEQFF.

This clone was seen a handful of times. The DNA of the CDR3 is TGTGCCAGCTCACCACGACTAGATACAGCTCTAGCCAAAAACATTCAGTACTTC. This sequence encodes CASSPRLDTALAKNIQYF. The chain employs TRBV18 and TRBJ2-4, with a tentative D call TRBD2 (6 bases). Trimming cost V 1 base and J 0 bases, with 16 bases left between them. Germline CDR1 is KGHSH and CDR2 is LQKENI. The CDR3 spans 18 residues. Full variable domain (missing parts from reference TRBV18 and TRBJ2-4): NAGVMQNPRHLVRRRGQEARLRCSPMKGHSHVYWYRQLPEEGLKFMVYLQKENIIDESGMPKERFSAEFPKEGPSILRIQQVVRGDSAAYFCASSPRLDTALAKNIQYFGAGTRLSVL.

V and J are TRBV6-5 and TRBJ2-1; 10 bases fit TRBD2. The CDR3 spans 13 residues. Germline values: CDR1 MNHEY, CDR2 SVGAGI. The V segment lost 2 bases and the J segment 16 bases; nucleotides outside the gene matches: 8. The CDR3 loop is CASSYGLAASTFF. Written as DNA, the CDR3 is TGTGCCAGCAGTTACGGACTAGCGGCCAGCACCTTCTTC.

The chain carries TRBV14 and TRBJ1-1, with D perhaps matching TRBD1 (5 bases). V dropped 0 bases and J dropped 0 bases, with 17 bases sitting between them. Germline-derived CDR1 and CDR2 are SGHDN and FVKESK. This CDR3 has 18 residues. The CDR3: CASSQDLSGWVMNTEAFF. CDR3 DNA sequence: TGTGCCAGCAGCCAAGATCTATCAGGGTGGGTCATGAACACTGAAGCTTTCTTT.

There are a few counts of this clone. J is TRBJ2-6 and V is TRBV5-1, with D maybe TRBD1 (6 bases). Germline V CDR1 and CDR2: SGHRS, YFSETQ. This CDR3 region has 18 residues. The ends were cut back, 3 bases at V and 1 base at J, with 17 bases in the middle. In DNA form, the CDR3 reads TGCGCCAGCAGCTCCCTCGGGACAACCCAGTCTGGGGCCAACGTCCTGACTTTC. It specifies CASSSLGTTQSGANVLTF.

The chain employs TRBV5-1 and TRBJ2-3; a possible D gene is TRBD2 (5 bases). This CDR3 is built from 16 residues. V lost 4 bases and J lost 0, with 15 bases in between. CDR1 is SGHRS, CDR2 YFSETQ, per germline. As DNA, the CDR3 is TGCGCCAGCAGCGAAAGCGGTACCGCTAGCACAGATACGCAGTATTTT. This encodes CASSESGTASTDTQYF.

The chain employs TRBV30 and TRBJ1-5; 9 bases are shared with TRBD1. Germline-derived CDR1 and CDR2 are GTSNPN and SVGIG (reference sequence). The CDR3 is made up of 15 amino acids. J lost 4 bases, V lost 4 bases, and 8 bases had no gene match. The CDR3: CAWIIGTGWNQPQHF. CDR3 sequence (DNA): TGTGCCTGGATTATAGGGACAGGGTGGAATCAGCCCCAGCATTTT.

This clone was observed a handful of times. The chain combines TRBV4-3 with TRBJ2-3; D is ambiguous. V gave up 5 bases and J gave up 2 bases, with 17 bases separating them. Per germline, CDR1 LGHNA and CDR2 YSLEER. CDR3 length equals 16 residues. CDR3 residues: CASSYSDPPLTDTQYF. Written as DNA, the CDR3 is TGCGCCAGCAGCTACTCGGATCCCCCCCTCACAGATACGCAGTATTTT.

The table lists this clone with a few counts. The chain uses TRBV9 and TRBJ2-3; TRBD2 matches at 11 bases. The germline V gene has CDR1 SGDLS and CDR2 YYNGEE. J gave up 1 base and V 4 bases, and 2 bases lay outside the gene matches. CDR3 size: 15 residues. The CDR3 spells CASSMTSGGTDTQYF. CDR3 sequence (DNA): TGTGCCAGCAGCATGACTAGCGGGGGCACAGATACGCAGTATTTT.

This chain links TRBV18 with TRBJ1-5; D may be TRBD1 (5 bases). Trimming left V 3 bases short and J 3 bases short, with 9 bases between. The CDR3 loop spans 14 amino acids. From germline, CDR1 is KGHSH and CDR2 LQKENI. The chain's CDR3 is CASSPEGPNQPQHF. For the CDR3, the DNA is TGTGCCAGCTCACCGGAGGGGCCCAATCAGCCCCAGCATTTT.

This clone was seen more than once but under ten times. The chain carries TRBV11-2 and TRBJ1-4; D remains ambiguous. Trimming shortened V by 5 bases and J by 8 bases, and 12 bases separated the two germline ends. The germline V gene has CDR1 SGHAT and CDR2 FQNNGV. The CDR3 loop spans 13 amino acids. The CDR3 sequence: CASSHPGREKLFF. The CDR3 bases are TGTGCCAGCAGCCACCCCGGACGAGAAAAACTGTTTTTT.

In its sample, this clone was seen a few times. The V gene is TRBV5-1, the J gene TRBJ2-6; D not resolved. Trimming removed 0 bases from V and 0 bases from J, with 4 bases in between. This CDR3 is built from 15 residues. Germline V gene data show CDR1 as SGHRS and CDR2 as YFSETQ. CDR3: CASSLDSSGANVLTF. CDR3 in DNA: TGCGCCAGCAGCTTGGACAGCTCTGGGGCCAACGTCCTGACTTTC.

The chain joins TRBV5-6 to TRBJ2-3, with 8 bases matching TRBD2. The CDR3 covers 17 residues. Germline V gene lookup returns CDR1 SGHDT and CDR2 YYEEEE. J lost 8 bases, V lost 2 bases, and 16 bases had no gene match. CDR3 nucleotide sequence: TGTGCCAGCAGCTTACAAGCCCAAGCGGGAGAACGAGGTACGCAGTATTTT. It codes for CASSLQAQAGERGTQYF.

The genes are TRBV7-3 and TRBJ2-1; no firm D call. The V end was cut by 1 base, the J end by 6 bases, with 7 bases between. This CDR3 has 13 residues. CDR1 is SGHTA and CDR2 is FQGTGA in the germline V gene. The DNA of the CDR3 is TGTGCCAGCAGCTTAAAGGCTCCCAATGAGCAGTTCTTC. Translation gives CASSLKAPNEQFF.

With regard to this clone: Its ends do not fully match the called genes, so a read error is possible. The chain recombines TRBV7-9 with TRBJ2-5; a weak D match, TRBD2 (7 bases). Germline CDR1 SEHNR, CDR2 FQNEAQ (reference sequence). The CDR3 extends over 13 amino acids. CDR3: CASRLGGEETQYF. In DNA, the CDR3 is TGTGCCAGCAGGTTAGGGGGGGAAGAGACCCAGTACTTC.

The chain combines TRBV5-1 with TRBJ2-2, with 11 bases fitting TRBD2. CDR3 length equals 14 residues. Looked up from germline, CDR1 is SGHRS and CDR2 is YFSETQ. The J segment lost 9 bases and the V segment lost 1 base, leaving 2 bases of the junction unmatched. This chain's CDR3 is CASSLTSGSRELFF. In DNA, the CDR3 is TGCGCCAGCAGCTTGACTAGCGGGAGCCGGGAGCTGTTTTTT.

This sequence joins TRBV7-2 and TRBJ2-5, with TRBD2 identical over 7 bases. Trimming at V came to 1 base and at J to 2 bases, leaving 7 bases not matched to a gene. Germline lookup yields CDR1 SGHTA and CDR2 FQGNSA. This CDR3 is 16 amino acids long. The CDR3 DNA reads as TGTGCCAGCAGCTTAGGGGCTAGCGGTCGGCAAGAGACCCAGTACTTC. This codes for CASSLGASGRQETQYF.